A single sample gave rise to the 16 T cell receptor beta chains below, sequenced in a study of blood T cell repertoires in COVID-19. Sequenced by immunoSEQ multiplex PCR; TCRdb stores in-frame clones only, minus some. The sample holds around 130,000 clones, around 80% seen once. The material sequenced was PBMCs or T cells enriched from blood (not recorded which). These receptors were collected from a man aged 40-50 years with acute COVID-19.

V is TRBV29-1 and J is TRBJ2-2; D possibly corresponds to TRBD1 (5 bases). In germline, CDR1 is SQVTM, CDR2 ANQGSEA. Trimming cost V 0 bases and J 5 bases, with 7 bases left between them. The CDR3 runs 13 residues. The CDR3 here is CSVEDGATGELFF. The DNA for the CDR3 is TGCAGCGTTGAAGATGGGGCGACCGGGGAGCTGTTTTTT.

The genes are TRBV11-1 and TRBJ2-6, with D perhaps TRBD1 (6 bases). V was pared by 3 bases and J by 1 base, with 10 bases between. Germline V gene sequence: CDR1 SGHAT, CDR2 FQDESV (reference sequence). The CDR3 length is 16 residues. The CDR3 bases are TGTGCCAGCAGCTTCCACGGACAGTCTGGGGCCAACGTCCTGACTTTC. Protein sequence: CASSFHGQSGANVLTF. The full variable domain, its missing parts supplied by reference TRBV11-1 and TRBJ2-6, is EAEVAQSPRYKITEKSQAVAFWCDPISGHATLYWYRQILGQGPELLVQFQDESVVDDSQLPKDRFSAERLKGVDSTLKIQPAELGDSAMYLCASSFHGQSGANVLTFGAGSRLTVL.

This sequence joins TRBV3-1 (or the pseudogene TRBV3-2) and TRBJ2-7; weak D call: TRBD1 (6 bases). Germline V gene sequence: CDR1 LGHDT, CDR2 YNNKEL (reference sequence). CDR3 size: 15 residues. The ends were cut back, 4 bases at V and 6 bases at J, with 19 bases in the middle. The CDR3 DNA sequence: TGTGCCAGCAGCCCCTTGGCAGGGGAGAGATCCGAGCAGTACTTC. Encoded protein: CASSPLAGERSEQYF.

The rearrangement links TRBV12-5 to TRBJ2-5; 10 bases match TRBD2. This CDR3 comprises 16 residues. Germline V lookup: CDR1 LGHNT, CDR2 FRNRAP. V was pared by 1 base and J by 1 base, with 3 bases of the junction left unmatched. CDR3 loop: CASGLGERGGQETQYF. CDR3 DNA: TGTGCTAGTGGTTTGGGGGAGCGGGGGGGCCAAGAGACCCAGTACTTC. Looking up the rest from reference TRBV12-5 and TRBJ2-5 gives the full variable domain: DARVTQTPRHKVTEMGQEVTMRCQPILGHNTVFWYRQTMMQGLELLAYFRNRAPLDDSGMPKDRFSAEMPDATLATLKIQPSEPRDSAVYFCASGLGERGGQETQYFGPGTRLLVL.

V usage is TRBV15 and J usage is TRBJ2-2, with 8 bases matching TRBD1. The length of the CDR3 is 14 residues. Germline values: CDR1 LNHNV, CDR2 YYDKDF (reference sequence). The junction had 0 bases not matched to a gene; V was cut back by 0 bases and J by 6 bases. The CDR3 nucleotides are TGTGCCACCAGCAGAGAACAGGGGGCCGGGGAGCTGTTTTTT. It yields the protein CATSREQGAGELFF.

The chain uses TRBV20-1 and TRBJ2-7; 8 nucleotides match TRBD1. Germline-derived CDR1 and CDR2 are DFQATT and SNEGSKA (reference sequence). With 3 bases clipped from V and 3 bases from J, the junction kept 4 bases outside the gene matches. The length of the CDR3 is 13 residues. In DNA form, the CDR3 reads TGCAGTGCTAGTAACAGGGGGGTCTACGAGCAGTACTTC. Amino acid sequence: CSASNRGVYEQYF.

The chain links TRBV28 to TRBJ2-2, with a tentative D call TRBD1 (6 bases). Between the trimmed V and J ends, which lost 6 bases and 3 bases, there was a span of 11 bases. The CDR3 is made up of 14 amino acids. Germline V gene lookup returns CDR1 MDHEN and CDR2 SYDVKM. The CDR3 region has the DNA TGTGCCAGCAGCCCTACAGGGTACACCGGGGAGCTGTTTTTT. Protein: CASSPTGYTGELFF.

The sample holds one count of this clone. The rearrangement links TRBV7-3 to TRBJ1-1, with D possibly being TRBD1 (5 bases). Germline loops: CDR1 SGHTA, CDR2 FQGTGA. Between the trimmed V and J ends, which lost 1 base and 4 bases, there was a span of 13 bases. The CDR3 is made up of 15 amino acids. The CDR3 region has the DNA TGTGCCAGCAGCTTAAACGGGGCCGGGGGCACTGAAGCTTTCTTT. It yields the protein CASSLNGAGGTEAFF. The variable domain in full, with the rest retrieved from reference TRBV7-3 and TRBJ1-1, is GAGVSQTPSNKVTEKGKYVELRCDPISGHTALYWYRQSLGQGPEFLIYFQGTGAADDSGLPNDRFFAVRPEGSVSTLKIQRTERGDSAVYLCASSLNGAGGTEAFFGQGTRLTVV.

This CDR3 is CASTWDRGNGYTF. The CDR3 DNA is TGTGCCAGCACGTGGGACAGGGGTAATGGCTACACCTTC. The gene calls are TRBV6-5 and TRBJ1-2, with 10 bases fitting TRBD1. Germline trimming cut 7 bases from V and 6 bases from J; bases unmatched to any gene: 5. Germline V lookup: CDR1 MNHEY, CDR2 SVGAGI. CDR3 length: 13 amino acids.

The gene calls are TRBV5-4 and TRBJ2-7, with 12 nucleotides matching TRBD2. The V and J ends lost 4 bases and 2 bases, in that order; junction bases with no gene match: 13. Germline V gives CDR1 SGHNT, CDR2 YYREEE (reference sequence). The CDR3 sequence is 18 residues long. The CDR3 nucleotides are TGTGCCAGCAGCGCCACTAGCGGGGGGCTTTCCTTTCCCTACGAGCAGTACTTC. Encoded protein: CASSATSGGLSFPYEQYF.

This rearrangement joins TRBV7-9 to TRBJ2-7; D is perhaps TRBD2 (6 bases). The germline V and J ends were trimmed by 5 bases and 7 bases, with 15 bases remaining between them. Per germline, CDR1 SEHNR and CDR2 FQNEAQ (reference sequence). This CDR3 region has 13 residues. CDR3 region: CASSPGLLTEQYF. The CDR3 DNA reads TGTGCCAGCAGCCCGGGACTCCTCACAGAGCAGTACTTC.

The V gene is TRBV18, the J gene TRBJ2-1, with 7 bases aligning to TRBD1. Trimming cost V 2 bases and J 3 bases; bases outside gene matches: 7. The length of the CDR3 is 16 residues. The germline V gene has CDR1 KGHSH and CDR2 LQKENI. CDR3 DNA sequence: TGTGCCAGCTCACCAGGAACAGGGGCCCACTACAATGAGCAGTTCTTC. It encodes CASSPGTGAHYNEQFF.

The CDR3 sequence: CAISDGTGRGNQPQHF. DNA for the CDR3: TGTGCCATCAGTGATGGGACAGGGAGGGGAAATCAGCCCCAGCATTTT. This rearrangement joins TRBV10-3 to TRBJ1-5, with 9 positions matching TRBD1. The length of the CDR3 is 16 residues. CDR1 and CDR2 from the germline V gene are ENHRY and SYGVKD. V lost 3 bases to trimming and J lost 4 bases; unmatched junction nucleotides: 7.

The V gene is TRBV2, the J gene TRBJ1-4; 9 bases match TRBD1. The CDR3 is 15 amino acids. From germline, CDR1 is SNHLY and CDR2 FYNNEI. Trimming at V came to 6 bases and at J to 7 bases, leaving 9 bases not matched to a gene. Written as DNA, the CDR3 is TGTGCCAGCAGCATTACAGGGGGCGCTGGTGAAAAACTGTTTTTT. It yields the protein CASSITGGAGEKLFF.

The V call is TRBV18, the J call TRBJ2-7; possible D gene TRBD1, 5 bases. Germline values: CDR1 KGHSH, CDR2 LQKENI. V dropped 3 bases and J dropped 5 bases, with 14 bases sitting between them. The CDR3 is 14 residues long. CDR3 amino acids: CASSPSTEANEQYF. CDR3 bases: TGTGCCAGCTCACCGTCGACAGAAGCCAACGAGCAGTACTTC.

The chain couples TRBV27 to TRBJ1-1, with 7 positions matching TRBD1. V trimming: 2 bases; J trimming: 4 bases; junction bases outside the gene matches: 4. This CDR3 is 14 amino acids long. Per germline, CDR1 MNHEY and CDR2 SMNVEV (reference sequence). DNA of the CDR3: TGTGCCAGCAGTTTAAGGGGGCGGGGCACTGAAGCTTTCTTT. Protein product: CASSLRGRGTEAFF.